Listed below are T cell receptor beta chains from one sample, sequenced in a study of control samples from healthy donors and cancer patients. Clones were sequenced by immunoSEQ multiplex PCR, and TCRdb holds only the in-frame ones, with some missing. The sample shows about 130,000 clones, about 95% of them seen only once. What was sequenced was blood. The receptor source for this set is a man aged 30-40 years in good health. The CDR3 runs from the conserved cysteine through the conserved F or W. The D gene is left open where the match is weak. Some rows mark clone size as missing; the rest say once, few, many or name a class of expanded clone.

TRBJ2-4 TRBV7-2 TRBD2 . TGTGCCAGCAGCTTAGCGGAGCGGGGGGGAAACATTCAGTACTTC CASSLAERGGNIQYF
TRBJ1-2 TRBV7-8 . once TGTGCCAGCAGCTTAGCCGGACACGATGGCTACACCTTC CASSLAGHDGYTF
TRBJ2-1 TRBV29-1 . . TGCAGCGTTGACGGGGGGCTAGGTGATGAGCAGTTCTTC CSVDGGLGDEQFF
TRBJ1-3 TRBV7-6 TRBD1 . TGTGCCAGCAGCTTTCGACAGGGCCCTGGAAACACCATATATTTT CASSFRQGPGNTIYF
TRBJ2-3 TRBV19 . . TGTCGTGAGTACCTTACACAGGATACGCAGTATTTT CREYLTQDTQYF
TRBJ1-2 TRBV7-2 TRBD1 . TGTGCCAGCAGCTTAGTCGGGACAGGGGAAAGCGGTGGCTACACCTTC CASSLVGTGESGGYTF
TRBJ2-7 TRBV7-6 . . TGTGCCAGCAGCTTGGCACAGGGCGAGGGCTACGAGCAGTACTTC CASSLAQGEGYEQYF
TRBJ2-1 TRBV27 . . TGTGCCAGCAGCGCCTCCGGGACAAGGCCCTACAATGAGCAGTTCTTC CASSASGTRPYNEQFF
TRBJ1-1 TRBV5-4 TRBD1 once TGTGCCAGCAGCTTTGGCAGGGGGGCTGAAGCTTTCTTT CASSFGRGAEAFF
TRBJ1-3 TRBV14 . once TGTGCCAGCAGCGGCTGGGGGGGGACTGGAAACACCATATATTTT CASSGWGGTGNTIYF
TRBJ1-1 TRBV19 . . TGTGCCAGTAGTATCTCTTCGGCAGGGAACACTGAAGCTTTCTTT CASSISSAGNTEAFF
TRBJ1-6 TRBV30 TRBD1 . TGTGCCTGGAGACACGACAGGGTCTCACCCCTCCACTTT CAWRHDRVSPLHF
TRBJ1-4 TRBV5-1 TRBD1 . TGCGCCAGCAGCCTACCAAAAGGGACAGGGAATGAAAAACTGTTTTTT CASSLPKGTGNEKLFF
TRBJ1-5 TRBV6-2/TRBV6-3 . . TGTGCCAGCAGCACGGGGGATGGAAGCAATCAGCCCCAGCATTTT CASSTGDGSNQPQHF
TRBJ1-4 TRBV28 . . TGTGCCAGCAGTTTACCAAGACCTAATGAAAAACTGTTTTTT CASSLPRPNEKLFF
TRBJ2-1 TRBV29-1 . . TGCAGCGTTGAAGGCATGAGCTCCTACAATGAGCAGTTCTTC CSVEGMSSYNEQFF
TRBJ2-7 TRBV5-6 TRBD1 . TGTGCCAGCAGCCCCAGGGACAGGGTGTGGGAGCAGTACTTC CASSPRDRVWEQYF
TRBJ1-6 TRBV4-3 . . TGCGCCAGCAGCCAAGGGAGGGAAGCATCACCCCTCCACTTT CASSQGREASPLHF
TRBJ1-3 TRBV2 . . TGTGCCAGTAGTCGACAGGGAAACACCATATATTTT CASSRQGNTIYF
TRBJ1-2 TRBV5-1 . once TGCGCCAGCAGCTTGGATGGGGGGATAGCTGGCTACACCTTC CASSLDGGIAGYTF
TRBJ1-4 TRBV27 . . TGTGCCAGCAGTTTGGCAGGGAAGGGGACTAATGAAAAACTGTTTTTT CASSLAGKGTNEKLFF
TRBJ2-3 TRBV29-1 TRBD2 . TGCAGCGTTGTCCGACTAGCGGGGGGCATCGGGGATACGCAGTATTTT CSVVRLAGGIGDTQYF
TRBJ2-1 TRBV7-2 TRBD2 . TGTGCCAGCAGACTAGCGGGGGGGCAGTACAATGAGCAGTTCTTC CASRLAGGQYNEQFF
TRBJ2-1 TRBV9 . . TGTGCCAGCAGCGCCTGGGACGGCAGCTCCTACAATGAGCAGTTCTTC CASSAWDGSSYNEQFF
TRBJ1-4 TRBV7-9 TRBD1 . TGTGCCAGCAGCTCGATCCGTGAGACAGGGGTTGAAAAACTGTTTTTT CASSSIRETGVEKLFF
TRBJ1-1 TRBV7-9 . . TGTGCCAGCAGCTCCGGGATGGCTCTGGACACTGAAGCTTTCTTT CASSSGMALDTEAFF
TRBJ2-3 TRBV6-4 TRBD1 few TGTGCCAGCAGTGACTCAGGGGGCGCAGATACGCAGTATTTT CASSDSGGADTQYF
TRBJ1-5 TRBV5-4 . . TGTGCCAGCAGTAGGTGGGGTACTAGGCAGCCCCAGCATTTT CASSRWGTRQPQHF
TRBJ2-7 TRBV30 TRBD2 once TGTGCCTGGAGCGCAATAGCGGGGGGGCACTACGAGCAGTACTTC CAWSAIAGGHYEQYF
TRBJ1-5 TRBV19 . . TGTGCCAGTAGTAGCGACAGGTATAGCAATCAGCCCCAGCATTTT CASSSDRYSNQPQHF
TRBJ1-6 TRBV4-2 TRBD1 . TGTGCCAGCAGCCAAGGACTTTACAGGGGAAGCGGCTCACCCCTCCACTTT CASSQGLYRGSGSPLHF
TRBJ2-2 TRBV4-1 TRBD1 few TGCGCCAGCAGCCAAGCTTTCGGGACAGGGTGGACCGGGGAGCTGTTTTTT CASSQAFGTGWTGELFF
TRBJ1-3 TRBV7-6 . . TGTGCCAGCAGCTTAGACGCAGGGTCTGGAAACACCATATATTTT CASSLDAGSGNTIYF
TRBJ2-1 TRBV5-4 TRBD1 once TGTGCCAGCAGTTCGTTGGGACAGGGAATCGATGAGCAGTTCTTC CASSSLGQGIDEQFF
TRBJ2-7 TRBV7-2 TRBD2 . TGTGCCAGCAGCTTACGGGAGGGGGGGGTTTACGAGCAGTACTTC CASSLREGGVYEQYF
TRBJ1-1 TRBV12-3/TRBV12-4 . . TGTGCCAGCAGGGCAGGCCCTGAAGCTTTCTTT CASRAGPEAFF
TRBJ1-1 TRBV6-1 . . TGTGCCAGCAGTGATGTTTTGAACACTGAAGCTTTCTTT CASSDVLNTEAFF
TRBJ2-4 TRBV6-5 . . TGTGCCAGCAGGTCGGCCGCGGACATTCAGTACTTC CASRSAADIQYF
TRBJ2-7 TRBV4-3 . . TGCGCCAGCAGCCAAGATTGGTCCGGGTACGAGCAGTACTTC CASSQDWSGYEQYF
TRBJ2-7 TRBV7-9 . . TGTGCCAGCAGTACGACAGTCTCCTACGAGCAGTACTTC CASSTTVSYEQYF
TRBJ1-4 TRBV4-3 TRBD1 . TGCGCCAGCAGCCAAGATCCAAGACAGGGGGCAGGAAGAGAAAAACTGTTTTTT CASSQDPRQGAGREKLFF
TRBJ2-5 TRBV7-2 . . TGTGCCAGCAGCCCCGCAATGGGAGACCAAGAGACCCAGTACTTC CASSPAMGDQETQYF
TRBJ2-3 TRBV9 . . TGTGCCAGCAGTCCCTCTTCAGATACGCAGTATTTT CASSPSSDTQYF
TRBJ1-5 TRBV5-6 . . TGTGCCAGCAGTTTTTCAGGGTTAAGGGGAAGCAATCAGCCCCAGCATTTT CASSFSGLRGSNQPQHF
TRBJ1-4 TRBV2 . . TGTGCCAGCAGGTCAGGGATGGATGAAAAACTGTTTTTT CASRSGMDEKLFF
TRBJ2-7 TRBV6-5 TRBD1 . TGTGCCAGCAGTACCTACAGGGGGCCCTACGAGCAGTACTTC CASSTYRGPYEQYF
TRBJ2-3 TRBV10-1 TRBD1 . TGCGCCAGCAGTGGGCCGGGACAGGGGAGCACAGATACGCAGTATTTT CASSGPGQGSTDTQYF